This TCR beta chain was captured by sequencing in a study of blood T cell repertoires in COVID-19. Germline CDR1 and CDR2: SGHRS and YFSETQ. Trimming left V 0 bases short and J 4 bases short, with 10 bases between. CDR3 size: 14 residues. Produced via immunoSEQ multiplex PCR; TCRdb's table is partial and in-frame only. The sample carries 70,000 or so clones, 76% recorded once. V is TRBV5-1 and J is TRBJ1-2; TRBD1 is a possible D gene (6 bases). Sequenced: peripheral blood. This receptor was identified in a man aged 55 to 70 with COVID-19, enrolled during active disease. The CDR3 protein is CASSLDGGAYGYTF. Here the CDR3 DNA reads TGCGCCAGCAGCTTGGATGGGGGCGCCTATGGCTACACCTTC.